The rows below give T cell receptor beta chains drawn from one sample of a study of graft-versus-host responses after intestinal transplantation. Their antigen targets remain unknown. TCRdb's table, derived via immunoSEQ multiplex PCR, lists solely in-frame clones and lacks some. This sample carries 90,000 to 150,000 clones, approximately 95% of them seen once, and the ten largest clones take more than 2.5%. The sequencing here drew on unstimulated CD8+ T cells sorted from spleen or lymph node cells, taken before intestinal transplant. Every receptor here comes from a human donor who received an intestinal transplant. CDR3s include the opening cysteine and the closing phenylalanine or tryptophan. The D gene is left open where the match is weak. The size field is filled for only some rows; it gives once, few, many or a size class.

V gene	D gene	J gene	clone size	CDR3 DNA	CDR3 protein
TRBV7-9	TRBD2	TRBJ2-5	NA	TGTGCCAGCAGCGGACTTAGTGTCGGGAAGCGGGAGAGGCAAGAGACCCAGTACTTC	CASSGLSVGKRERQETQYF
TRBV13	NA	TRBJ2-1	NA	TGTGCCAGCAGCTTATTAGGGAATGAGCAGTTCTTC	CASSLLGNEQFF
TRBV5-6	TRBD2	TRBJ2-7	NA	TGTGCCAGCAGCTTGTGCCCCCCCCCTTCCGGGAGGGCATCTTACGAGCAGTACTTC	CASSLCPPPSGRASYEQYF
TRBV28	TRBD2	TRBJ2-1	NA	TGTGCCAGCAGACGTCCCGGACTAGGAGTCGATGAGCAGTTCTTC	CASRRPGLGVDEQFF
TRBV19	NA	TRBJ2-5	NA	TGTGCCAGTAGTATCTTAGGCAGGGGCGAGACCCAGTACTTC	CASSILGRGETQYF
TRBV28	NA	TRBJ1-1	NA	TGTGCCAGCAGTATGTCGAGGGCCGACACTGAAGCTTTCTTT	CASSMSRADTEAFF
TRBV6-5	TRBD1	TRBJ2-7	NA	TGTGCCAGCAGGTCGCCGGGACAGGGGGCAGGGGAGCAGTACTTC	CASRSPGQGAGEQYF
TRBV4-1	NA	TRBJ2-7	NA	TGCGCCAGCAGCCAAGTGGGCACCTCCTACGAGCAGTACTTC	CASSQVGTSYEQYF
TRBV6-1	TRBD2	TRBJ2-7	NA	TGTGCCAGCATCGTTCTAGCGGGAGGGTCCTACGAGCAGTACTTC	CASIVLAGGSYEQYF
TRBV5-1	TRBD1	TRBJ1-1	NA	TGCGCCAGCAGCTTCCGGGACAGGGCGTCTGAAGCTTTCTTT	CASSFRDRASEAFF
TRBV28	NA	TRBJ1-5	NA	TGTGCCAGCAGCGATGGGACCTTGGTCCAGCCCCAGCATTTT	CASSDGTLVQPQHF
TRBV7-8	TRBD2	TRBJ2-1	NA	TGTGCCAGCAGTCCAGAACTAGCGGGAGGTTGGAATGAGCAGTTCTTC	CASSPELAGGWNEQFF
TRBV9	TRBD2	TRBJ2-7	NA	TGTGCCAGCAGCGTAAACGGGAGGGGGGACGAGCAGTACTTC	CASSVNGRGDEQYF
TRBV21-1	NA	TRBJ2-1	NA	TGTGCCAGCAGCCCCTGGCGGGACACCTCCTACAATGAGCAGTTCTTC	CASSPWRDTSYNEQFF
TRBV5-1	NA	TRBJ2-7	NA	TGCGCCAGCAGCATCGGACACGCCTACGAGCAGTACTTC	CASSIGHAYEQYF
TRBV28	NA	TRBJ1-1	NA	TGTGCCAGCAGTTTATTGAGAGGGAACACTGAAGCTTTCTTT	CASSLLRGNTEAFF
TRBV19	TRBD2	TRBJ2-7	NA	TGTGCCAGTAGTCCCTACAGACTAGCGGTAAACTACGAGCAGTACTTC	CASSPYRLAVNYEQYF
TRBV10-1	NA	TRBJ2-1	NA	TGCGCCAGCAGTGAGTCGACCACCTCGGATGAGCAGTTCTTC	CASSESTTSDEQFF
TRBV2	NA	TRBJ2-5	NA	TGTGCCAGCAGCCTCACAGGGGGGGGAGAGACCCAGTACTTC	CASSLTGGGETQYF
TRBV4-2	NA	TRBJ2-1	NA	TGTGCCAGCAGCCAAGAGTTGATTTGGAATGAGCAGTTCTTC	CASSQELIWNEQFF
TRBV2	TRBD2	TRBJ2-3	NA	TGTGCCAGCAGTACAACTAGCGGGAGTGTGGATACGCAGTATTTT	CASSTTSGSVDTQYF
TRBV28	NA	TRBJ1-5	NA	TGTGCCAGCAACTGGGGGGGGCGTCGTCAAGTTGGCAATCAGCCCCAGCATTTT	CASNWGGRRQVGNQPQHF
TRBV28	NA	TRBJ2-7	NA	TGTGCCAGCAGTTTAGAGCTATCACTCGAGCAGTACTTC	CASSLELSLEQYF
TRBV15	NA	TRBJ2-1	NA	TGTGCCACCAGCAGAGAGCCCCGACTAGTGGTGGGCTACAATGAGCAGTTCTTC	CATSREPRLVVGYNEQFF
TRBV28	TRBD2	TRBJ2-3	NA	TGTGCCAGCAGTTTATCCCTGCTTAGCGGGACTAGCACAGATACGCAGTATTTT	CASSLSLLSGTSTDTQYF
TRBV4-2	NA	TRBJ1-2	NA	TGTGCCAGCAGCCAAGATTATTTGAGCGGACAAGAAGATGGCTACACCTTC	CASSQDYLSGQEDGYTF
TRBV5-8	NA	TRBJ2-1	NA	TGTGCCAGCAGCTCTGAAAGTTACAATGAGCAGTTCTTC	CASSSESYNEQFF
TRBV28	NA	TRBJ1-1	NA	TGTGCCAGCAGTCCCGACCGGTTTATTGACACTGAAGCTTTCTTT	CASSPDRFIDTEAFF
TRBV29-1	TRBD1	TRBJ2-7	NA	TGCAGCGTTGAAAGAGAGGCGACAGGGGGAATCCACGAGCAGTACTTC	CSVEREATGGIHEQYF
TRBV5-6	NA	TRBJ1-1	NA	TGTGCCAGCAGCTTGGCGGGGAACACTGAAGCTTTCTTT	CASSLAGNTEAFF
TRBV6-5	NA	TRBJ2-7	NA	TGTGCCAGCAGACCGATAGACAGGGAGGAGTACGAGCAGTACTTC	CASRPIDREEYEQYF
TRBV5-6	NA	TRBJ2-1	once	TGTGCCAGCAGCTTGATCTCCGATGAGCAGTTCTTC	CASSLISDEQFF
TRBV15	NA	TRBJ2-1	NA	TGTGCCACCAGCAGAGGGAGTAGCTCCTACAATGAGCAGTTCTTC	CATSRGSSSYNEQFF
TRBV28	NA	TRBJ2-7	NA	TGTGCCAGCAGTCCAGGATCCGAGCAGTACTTC	CASSPGSEQYF
TRBV4-1	TRBD2	TRBJ2-7	NA	TGCGCCAGCAGCCATGGACGGGAGGGGAACGAGCAGTACTTC	CASSHGREGNEQYF
TRBV2	NA	TRBJ2-7	NA	TGTGCTTATGGGGAAGTGTCCTACGAGCAGTACTTC	CAYGEVSYEQYF
TRBV4-2	NA	TRBJ2-3	NA	TGTGCCAGCAGCCAAGATTGGACAGGAGGGGGGACAGATACGCAGTATTTT	CASSQDWTGGGTDTQYF
TRBV6-5	NA	TRBJ1-1	NA	TGTGCCAGCAGTTACAACTTGAACACTGAAGCTTTCTTT	CASSYNLNTEAFF
TRBV6-1	NA	TRBJ2-5	NA	TGTGCCAGCAGTGAAAGGAGTTTAGGACTTACGGTGGAGACCCAGTACTTC	CASSERSLGLTVETQYF
TRBV29-1	NA	TRBJ1-2	NA	TGCAGGGTGGGACCTGGCTACACCTTC	CRVGPGYTF
TRBV13	NA	TRBJ2-7	NA	TGTGCCAGCAGCCCAGCGACGGCGTATAACGAGCAGTACTTC	CASSPATAYNEQYF
TRBV29-1	NA	TRBJ2-1	NA	TGCAGCGTTGAAGGGGGTTTATACAATGAGCAGTTCTTC	CSVEGGLYNEQFF
TRBV11-2	TRBD2	TRBJ2-5	once	TGTGCCAGCACCCAGAGCGGGAGCTCCGGGGAGACCCAGTACTTC	CASTQSGSSGETQYF
TRBV4-1	NA	TRBJ1-1	once	TGCGCCAGCAGCCTTGTTGGGGAACCAGGCACTGAAGCTTTCTTT	CASSLVGEPGTEAFF
TRBV9	TRBD1	TRBJ2-2	NA	TGTGCCAGCGCCGCTCGACTACAAACCGGGACAGGGGATTCAGGGGAGCTGTTTTTT	CASAARLQTGTGDSGELFF
TRBV11-2	TRBD2	TRBJ2-1	NA	TGTGCCAGCAGCTATAGCGGGAGCTCCTACAATGAGCAGTTCTTC	CASSYSGSSYNEQFF
TRBV7-6	TRBD1	TRBJ1-1	few	TGTGCCAGCAGCCTGAATCGACAGGGGGGAACTGAAGCTTTCTTT	CASSLNRQGGTEAFF
TRBV27	TRBD1	TRBJ2-7	NA	TGTGCCAGCAGCCCGGACGGGACAGGGTCCTACGAGCAGTACTTC	CASSPDGTGSYEQYF